A selection of T cell receptor beta chains follows, all from one sample in a study of blood T cells in healthy people across ages. TCRdb reprocessed the 5' RACE reads with MiXCR, giving one entry per CDR3 protein. The repertoire includes hundreds of thousands of distinct CDR3 sequences, approximately 26% of them detected once, and approximately 3.6% sits in the top ten. This same sample was also part of a study on T cells of mothers and their children.

The specimen was blood. The source is a boy aged 2 to 10 in good health. Each CDR3 is given with its conserved first and last residue. A D gene is named only where the DNA matches it firmly. Some rows mark clone size as missing; the rest say once, few, many or name a class of expanded clone.

j_call: TRBJ2-5
clone_size: many
v_call: TRBV20-1
d_call: TRBD2
cdr3_aa: CSATTSGGTETQYF
cdr3_nt: TGCAGTGCTACGACTAGCGGGGGCACGGAGACCCAGTACTTC

j_call: TRBJ2-1
clone_size: NA
v_call: TRBV6-1
d_call: NA
cdr3_aa: CASSVRQGGNEQFF
cdr3_nt: TGTGCCAGCAGCGTTAGACAGGGAGGCAATGAGCAGTTCTTC

j_call: TRBJ2-3
clone_size: NA
v_call: TRBV11-2
d_call: TRBD2
cdr3_aa: CASSLTSGSPTDTQYF
cdr3_nt: TGTGCCAGCAGCTTGACTAGCGGGTCCCCCACAGATACGCAGTATTTT

j_call: TRBJ2-7
clone_size: few
v_call: TRBV7-2
d_call: NA
cdr3_aa: CASRPLIVSYEQYF
cdr3_nt: TGTGCCAGCAGGCCACTGATCGTATCCTACGAGCAGTACTTC

j_call: TRBJ2-5
clone_size: few
v_call: TRBV27
d_call: TRBD2
cdr3_aa: CASSSGTSGGLKETQYF
cdr3_nt: TGTGCCAGCAGCTCCGGGACTAGCGGGGGGCTTAAAGAGACCCAGTACTTC

j_call: TRBJ2-5
clone_size: few
v_call: TRBV6-2/TRBV6-3
d_call: TRBD2
cdr3_aa: CATGLAGGWETQYF
cdr3_nt: TGTGCCACGGGACTAGCGGGAGGATGGGAGACCCAGTACTTC

j_call: TRBJ1-2
clone_size: once
v_call: TRBV3-1
d_call: NA
cdr3_aa: CASSQEGTVDGYTF
cdr3_nt: TGTGCCAGCAGCCAAGAAGGGACGGTGGATGGCTACACCTTC

j_call: TRBJ2-1
clone_size: few
v_call: TRBV11-2
d_call: TRBD2
cdr3_aa: CASRGGTSRNNEQFF
cdr3_nt: TGTGCCAGCAGGGGCGGGACTAGCAGGAACAATGAGCAGTTCTTC

j_call: TRBJ1-2
clone_size: few
v_call: TRBV12-5
d_call: NA
cdr3_aa: CASGAEAGDQGYTF
cdr3_nt: TGTGCTAGTGGAGCAGAGGCAGGGGATCAAGGCTACACCTTC

j_call: TRBJ1-2
clone_size: NA
v_call: TRBV4-3
d_call: NA
cdr3_aa: CASSQDRSSYGYTF
cdr3_nt: TGCGCCAGCAGCCAAGACAGGAGCTCCTATGGCTACACCTTC

j_call: TRBJ1-2
clone_size: few
v_call: TRBV30
d_call: NA
cdr3_aa: CAWAGRNYGYTF
cdr3_nt: TGTGCCTGGGCAGGCAGGAACTATGGCTACACCTTC

j_call: TRBJ2-2
clone_size: NA
v_call: TRBV3-1
d_call: NA
cdr3_aa: CASRSDLNTGELFF
cdr3_nt: TGTGCCAGCAGGTCAGATCTGAACACCGGGGAGCTGTTTTTT

j_call: TRBJ2-5
clone_size: few
v_call: TRBV7-9
d_call: NA
cdr3_aa: CASSQPFVAGETQETQYF
cdr3_nt: TGTGCCAGCAGCCAGCCCTTTGTAGCAGGGGAAACCCAAGAGACCCAGTACTTC

j_call: TRBJ2-1
clone_size: few
v_call: TRBV11-2
d_call: NA
cdr3_aa: CASSPGDYRDEQFF
cdr3_nt: TGTGCCAGCAGCCCTGGTGACTACCGCGATGAGCAGTTCTTC

j_call: TRBJ2-2
clone_size: NA
v_call: TRBV3-1
d_call: NA
cdr3_aa: CASSQDIQGYTGELFF
cdr3_nt: TGTGCCAGCAGCCAAGATATACAGGGATACACCGGGGAGCTGTTTTTT

j_call: TRBJ2-1
clone_size: NA
v_call: TRBV7-9
d_call: TRBD2
cdr3_aa: CASSPTSVQYNEQFF
cdr3_nt: TGTGCCAGCAGCCCTACTAGCGTACAGTACAATGAGCAGTTCTTC